This T cell receptor (beta chain) appears in the sequencing data of a study of T-cell memory formation after mild COVID-19. The study, taken as a whole, reports: Still unconfirmed is whether the second-wave clones peaking on day 37 recognized SARS-CoV-2.

Germline V gives CDR1 SGHRS, CDR2 YFSETQ. The V end lost 0 bases, the J end lost 5 bases, and 6 bases lay between the germline ends. The CDR3 spans 12 residues. This clonotype was found many times. The antigen remains unidentified. TCRdb analysed the 5' RACE reads with MiXCR anew, one entry per CDR3 protein. Among roughly 130,000 distinct CDR3 sequences, around 6.3% were seen once, and the ten largest hold approximately 2%. This TCR was sampled from an adult woman who had mild COVID-19 (a few samples of this study predate the infection). Cell type and time point are not known. The sample comprised PBMCs or a T cell subset sorted from them (not recorded which). This chain uses TRBV5-1 with TRBJ2-7; unclear D gene. DNA for the CDR3: TGCGCCAGCAGCTTGGAGTGGAACGAGCAGTACTTC. Amino acid sequence: CASSLEWNEQYF.